This T cell receptor beta chain was identified during a study of blood T cell repertoires in COVID-19. Study at large: From the United States, Italy and Spain came samples of acute and convalescent COVID-19.

Seattle participants joined during active infection and were tracked over time. From germline, CDR1 is MNHNS and CDR2 SASEGT. The CDR3 is made up of 14 amino acids. V lost 3 bases and J 5 bases, leaving 10 bases between the germline ends. Authors' processing steps: Reference gene primer amplification yielded estimated nucleated cell counts. Some clones are missing from TCRdb's copy, which holds only in-frame ones; the method was immunoSEQ multiplex PCR. V and J calls and clone size follow that table, whereas D and trimming were derived from the DNA. The repertoire holds 150,000 to 200,000 clones, with just under 90% as singletons.

The receptor was isolated from a woman in her 70s with COVID-19, enrolled during active disease. The sequenced material came from peripheral blood. V is TRBV6-1 and J is TRBJ1-4, with D possibly being TRBD1 (5 bases). The CDR3 loop reads CASSDWGVNEKLFF. CDR3 coding DNA: TGTGCCAGCAGTGATTGGGGGGTAAATGAAAAACTGTTTTTT.